These 26 T cell receptor beta chains were sequenced from one sample in a study of response to subunit inactivated influenza vaccine (dated by TCRdb to 2017 to 2018). The method was RT-PCR. Sequencing used an Illumina HiSeq 2500. The public reads were reprocessed in TCRdb via fastp at Q25 and MiXCR, keeping in-frame beta chains. All rows with the same CDR3 protein become a single entry with the most common DNA and genes. In this sample the table shows roughly 780,000 distinct CDR3 sequences, roughly 20% of which occur a single time. The top ten clonotypes cover 11% of the sample. Sequenced material: PBMCs from blood, taken more than 4 days after vaccination. These receptor sequences come from a man aged 45-60 years who received an inactivated influenza vaccine. Donor details come from another sample of the same person, matched by shared clones.

The chain joins TRBV5-1 to TRBJ1-2; 8 bases are a match to TRBD1. This CDR3 comprises 14 residues. With 3 bases clipped from V and 6 bases from J, the junction kept 7 bases outside the gene matches. Per germline, CDR1 SGHRS and CDR2 YFSETQ. CDR3 region: CASSWDQGAHGYTF. CDR3 bases: TGCGCCAGCAGCTGGGACCAGGGGGCCCATGGCTACACCTTC.

This clonotype was counted many times. V and J are TRBV7-2 and TRBJ2-1; D uncertain. The germline V gene has CDR1 SGHTA and CDR2 FQGNSA. This CDR3 is 13 amino acids long. The V end lost 0 bases, the J end lost 9 bases, and 9 bases lay between the germline ends. As DNA, the CDR3 is TGTGCCAGCAGCTTAGCTATGTACGGTGAGCAGTTCTTC. Translating gives CASSLAMYGEQFF.

The chain uses TRBV6-5 and TRBJ2-4; the D call may be TRBD1 or TRBD2 (5 bases each). V was clipped by 2 bases and J by 1 base, with 6 bases between them. The CDR3 is 14 residues long. CDR1 and CDR2 (germline): MNHEY, SVGAGI. CDR3 sequence (DNA): TGTGCCAGCAGTTACGAGGGGGCCAAAAACATTCAGTACTTC. Protein product: CASSYEGAKNIQYF.

The genes are TRBV20-1 and TRBJ1-2, with TRBD1 matching 8 bases. V lost 5 bases, J lost 4 bases, and 6 bases stayed unmatched. CDR3 length: 13 amino acids. Germline V gene data show CDR1 as DFQATT and CDR2 as SNEGSKA (reference sequence). CDR3 protein: CSAGRGPVYGYTF. The DNA for the CDR3 is TGCAGTGCTGGCAGGGGGCCAGTCTATGGCTACACCTTC.

This clonotype came up a few times. The V and J genes are TRBV20-1 and TRBJ2-7; D may be TRBD1 (6 bases). The CDR3 covers 14 residues. V lost 3 bases to trimming and J lost 0 bases, with 12 bases between them. The germline V gene encodes CDR1 DFQATT and CDR2 SNEGSKA (reference sequence). CDR3 sequence (DNA): TGCAGTGCTAGGGAAGAGGACAGCTCCTACGAGCAGTACTTC. Translating gives CSAREEDSSYEQYF.

The chain recombines TRBV25-1 with TRBJ2-5; no definite D call. Germline V gene data show CDR1 as MGHDK and CDR2 as SYGVNS. V shed 2 bases and J shed 0 bases, with 13 bases lying between them. The CDR3 length is 16 residues. Here the CDR3 DNA reads TGTGCCAGCAGTGAACTGGAAAATTCGTACCAAGAGACCCAGTACTTC. It is translated as CASSELENSYQETQYF.

There are many counts of this clonotype. The chain has TRBV10-3 and TRBJ1-2, with 7 bases fitting TRBD1. Per the germline V gene, CDR1 is ENHRY and CDR2 is SYGVKD. Germline trimming cut 3 bases from V and 4 bases from J; bases unmatched to any gene: 14. This CDR3 is built from 17 residues. CDR3 residues: CAISETGTARNGYGYTF. In DNA form, the CDR3 reads TGTGCCATCAGTGAAACCGGGACAGCTAGAAATGGCTATGGCTACACCTTC.

In the case of this clonotype: The junction departs from germline at one end; a sequencing error may be responsible. The chain carries TRBV5-1 and TRBJ2-3; D ambiguous. The CDR3 loop spans 11 amino acids. Germline-derived CDR1 and CDR2 are SGHRS and YFSETQ. The CDR3 bases are TGCGCCAGCAGCTTGTCAGATACGCGGTATTTT. Translation gives CASSLSDTRYF.

This clonotype was counted many times. CDR3 residues: CASTWESSYNEQFF. Here the CDR3 DNA reads TGTGCCAGCACCTGGGAAAGCTCCTACAATGAGCAGTTCTTC. The rearrangement links TRBV28 to TRBJ2-1; D is undetermined. The CDR3 contains 14 residues. Germline CDR1 and CDR2: MDHEN and SYDVKM. Trimming took off 7 bases at V and 0 bases at J, with 10 bases between the two ends. The complete variable domain, with remaining parts taken from reference TRBV28 and TRBJ2-1, reads DVKVTQSSRYLVKRTGEKVFLECVQDMDHENMFWYRQDPGLGLRLIYFSYDVKMKEKGDIPEGYSVSREKKERFSLILESASTNQTSMYLCASTWESSYNEQFFGPGTRLTVL.

This clonotype was recorded many times. The chain links TRBV6-5 to TRBJ2-7; no definite D call. Looked up from germline, CDR1 is MNHEY and CDR2 is SVGAGI. The CDR3 length is 15 residues. V was clipped by 2 bases and J by 0 bases, with 11 bases between them. Written as DNA, the CDR3 is TGTGCCAGCAGTTACCGAGCAGGTAGCTCCTACGAGCAGTACTTC. Protein product: CASSYRAGSSYEQYF.

CDR3 loop: CASSGQGDNEKLFF. The CDR3 coding sequence is TGTGCCAGCAGTGGACAGGGGGATAATGAAAAACTGTTTTTT. This chain uses TRBV12-3 or TRBV12-4 with TRBJ1-4, with 10 bases matching TRBD1. The CDR3 consists of 14 residues. Trimming at V came to 5 bases and at J to 4 bases, leaving 1 base not matched to a gene.

The chain links TRBV20-1 to TRBJ1-4, with no clear D. Germline V lookup: CDR1 DFQATT, CDR2 SNEGSKA (reference sequence). The CDR3 is made up of 15 amino acids. Between the trimmed V and J ends, which lost 6 bases and 2 bases, there was a span of 16 bases. Here the CDR3 reads CSAPTRESTNEKLFF. Here the CDR3 DNA reads TGCAGTGCCCCCACAAGGGAAAGCACTAATGAAAAACTGTTTTTT.

This clonotype occurred a few times. The genes are TRBV4-3 and TRBJ2-7; 9 bases fit TRBD2. The germline gives CDR1 LGHNA, CDR2 YSLEER. V lost 0 bases, J lost 2 bases, and 8 bases stayed unmatched. This CDR3 has 17 residues. The CDR3 DNA reads as TGCGCCAGCAGCCAAGAATGGCTAGCGGGGCCAACCTACGAGCAGTACTTC. Translated, it gives CASSQEWLAGPTYEQYF.

This clonotype came up a few times. This chain uses TRBV4-3 with TRBJ2-5; D is perhaps TRBD2 (5 bases). The CDR3 length is 16 residues. Trimming removed 1 base at V and 5 bases at J, with 17 bases between. CDR1 is LGHNA, CDR2 YSLEER, per germline. CDR3 nucleotide sequence: TGCGCCAGCAGCCAAGGGGTGGGGTCTAGCTTGGAGACCCAGTACTTC. It translates to CASSQGVGSSLETQYF.

This rearrangement joins TRBV6-5 to TRBJ2-7; 8 nucleotides agree with TRBD2. V shed 1 base and J 4 bases; nucleotides not matched to a gene: 15. The CDR3 loop spans 18 amino acids. Germline assignment: CDR1 MNHEY and CDR2 SVGAGI. The chain's CDR3 is CASSYLYPRGSGMYEQYF. CDR3 nucleotide sequence: TGTGCCAGCAGTTACTTATACCCAAGGGGTAGCGGGATGTACGAGCAGTACTTC.

J is TRBJ2-3 and V is TRBV10-2; D call uncertain. V was clipped by 8 bases and J by 2 bases, with 17 bases between them. This CDR3 is built from 15 residues. The germline V gene encodes CDR1 WSHSY and CDR2 SAAADI. The DNA for the CDR3 is TGCGCCAGCTCTTGGAACAGCCCTTACACAGATACGCAGTATTTT. Its protein product is CASSWNSPYTDTQYF.

The chain combines TRBV12-3 or TRBV12-4 with TRBJ1-5, with a weak D call TRBD1 (5 bases). Trimming shortened V by 6 bases and J by 4 bases, and 16 bases separated the two germline ends. The CDR3 extends over 15 amino acids. The CDR3 bases are TGTGCCAGCAGGCCGGGACGGAGAGGAAATCAGCCCCAGCATTTT. Protein sequence: CASRPGRRGNQPQHF.

This clonotype was seen a few times. The CDR3 DNA reads TGTGCCAGCAGCGGGACAGGCTTACAAGAGACCCAGTACTTC. Translation: CASSGTGLQETQYF. The chain carries TRBV7-2 and TRBJ2-5, with TRBD1 matching over 8 bases. The germline CDR1 and CDR2 sequences are SGHTA and FQGNSA. The CDR3 is 14 residues long. J lost 2 bases, V lost 5 bases, and 4 bases had no gene match.

This clonotype was counted between two and nine times. This chain connects TRBV7-2 to TRBJ1-3; D is ambiguous. V was pared by 4 bases and J by 1 base, with 5 bases between. This CDR3 contains 13 residues. CDR1 and CDR2 (germline): SGHTA, FQGNSA. The CDR3 coding sequence is TGTGCCAGCAGCTACGATTCTGGAAACACCATATATTTT. Its translation: CASSYDSGNTIYF.

This chain uses TRBV29-1 with TRBJ2-5; D may be TRBD2 (7 bases). Trimming removed 7 bases at V and 5 bases at J, with 17 bases between. From germline, CDR1 is SQVTM and CDR2 ANQGSEA. CDR3 length: 13 amino acids. Here the CDR3 reads CSAIGGAGETQYF. The CDR3, as DNA: TGCAGCGCAATTGGGGGGGCAGGGGAGACCCAGTACTTC.

This clonotype was detected only a few times. The chain combines TRBV5-1 with TRBJ1-4; D gene uncertain. The CDR3 consists of 14 residues. Germline-derived CDR1 and CDR2 are SGHRS and YFSETQ. Trimming cost V 0 bases and J 4 bases, with 7 bases left between them. The CDR3 spells CASSLGRLNEKLFF. In nucleotides, the CDR3 is TGCGCCAGCAGCTTGGGCAGACTTAATGAAAAACTGTTTTTT. The whole variable domain, remainder taken from reference TRBV5-1 and TRBJ1-4, is KAGVTQTPRYLIKTRGQQVTLSCSPISGHRSVSWYQQTPGQGLQFLFEYFSETQRNKGNFPGRFSGRQFSNSRSEMNVSTLELGDSALYLCASSLGRLNEKLFFGSGTQLSVL.

This clonotype occurred a few times. J is TRBJ2-5 and V is TRBV6-2 or TRBV6-3, with TRBD1 identical over 8 bases. J gave up 2 bases and V 2 bases, and 4 bases lay outside the gene matches. CDR3 size: 15 residues. Per germline, CDR1 MNHEY and CDR2 SVGEGT. The chain's CDR3 is CASSYPWTGQETQYF. CDR3 DNA sequence: TGTGCCAGCAGTTACCCCTGGACAGGGCAAGAGACCCAGTACTTC.

The chain has TRBV15 and TRBJ1-3; D is unclear. The CDR3 runs to 16 residues. Germline V gene lookup returns CDR1 LNHNV and CDR2 YYDKDF (reference sequence). V shed 0 bases and J shed 7 bases, with 16 bases lying between them. The CDR3 DNA reads as TGTGCCACCAGCAGAGAATACCTTGATGGAGGGAACACCATATATTTT. Its translation: CATSREYLDGGNTIYF. Supplemented by reference TRBV15 and TRBJ1-3, the full variable domain reads DAMVIQNPRYQVTQFGKPVTLSCSQTLNHNVMYWYQQKSSQAPKLLFHYYDKDFNNEADTPDNFQSRRPNTSFCFLDIRSPGLGDTAMYLCATSREYLDGGNTIYFGEGSWLTVV.

The chain combines TRBV4-3 with TRBJ2-7; D is unresolved. The V and J ends lost 1 base and 1 base respectively, with 8 bases between them. This CDR3 has 14 amino acids. The V gene's germline CDR1 is LGHNA and CDR2 YSLEER. CDR3 sequence (DNA): TGCGCCAGCAGCCAAGTTGACGGGTCCTACGAGCAGTACTTC. Amino acids: CASSQVDGSYEQYF.

This clonotype was counted only a few times. The rearrangement links TRBV27 to TRBJ2-5; D could derive from TRBD1 or TRBD2 (6 bases each). Germline values: CDR1 MNHEY, CDR2 SMNVEV (reference sequence). Trimming left V 3 bases short and J 0 bases short, with 14 bases between. CDR3 length: 16 amino acids. CDR3 DNA: TGTGCCAGCAGTTTTTCGGGGGCGAGGAACCAAGAGACCCAGTACTTC. This codes for CASSFSGARNQETQYF.

The genes are TRBV12-3 or TRBV12-4 and TRBJ2-7; TRBD1 agrees at 9 bases. The trim removed 1 base at V and 2 bases at J, leaving 9 bases unmatched. The CDR3 is 17 amino acids. DNA for the CDR3: TGTGCCAGCAGTTTAGTCGGTACCGGGACAGGGCCCTACGAGCAGTACTTC. Translation: CASSLVGTGTGPYEQYF.